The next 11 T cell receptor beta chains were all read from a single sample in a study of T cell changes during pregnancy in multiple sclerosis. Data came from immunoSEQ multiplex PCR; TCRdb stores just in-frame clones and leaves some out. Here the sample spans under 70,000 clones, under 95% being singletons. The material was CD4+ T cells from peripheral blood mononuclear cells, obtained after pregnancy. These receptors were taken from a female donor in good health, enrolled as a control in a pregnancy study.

CDR3 DNA sequence: TGTGCCATCAGTGAGACGGGTGCTAGCATCTCCTACGAGCAGTACTTC. As protein: CAISETGASISYEQYF. The chain carries TRBV10-3 and TRBJ2-7; D may be TRBD2 (5 bases). Trimming took 2 bases from V and 0 from J, leaving 14 bases between them. Germline values: CDR1 ENHRY, CDR2 SYGVKD. The CDR3 is 16 amino acids.

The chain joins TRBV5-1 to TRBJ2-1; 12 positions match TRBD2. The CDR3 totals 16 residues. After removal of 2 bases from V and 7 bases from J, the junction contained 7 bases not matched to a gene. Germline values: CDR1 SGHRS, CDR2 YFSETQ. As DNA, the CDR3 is TGCGCCAGCAGCTTACTAGCGGGGGGCATTCGGAATGAGCAGTTCTTC. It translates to CASSLLAGGIRNEQFF.

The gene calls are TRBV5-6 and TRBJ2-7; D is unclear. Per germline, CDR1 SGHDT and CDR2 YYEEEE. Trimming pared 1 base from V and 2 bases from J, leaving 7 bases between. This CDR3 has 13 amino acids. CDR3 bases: TGTGCCAGCAGCTTGTCGACAACCTACGAGCAGTACTTC. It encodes CASSLSTTYEQYF.

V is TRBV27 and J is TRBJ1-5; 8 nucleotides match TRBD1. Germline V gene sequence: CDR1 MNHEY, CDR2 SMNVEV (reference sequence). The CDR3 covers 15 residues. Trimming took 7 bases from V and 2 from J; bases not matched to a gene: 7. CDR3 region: CASKSRQGRNQPQHF. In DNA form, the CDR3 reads TGTGCCAGCAAATCAAGACAGGGGCGCAATCAGCCCCAGCATTTT.

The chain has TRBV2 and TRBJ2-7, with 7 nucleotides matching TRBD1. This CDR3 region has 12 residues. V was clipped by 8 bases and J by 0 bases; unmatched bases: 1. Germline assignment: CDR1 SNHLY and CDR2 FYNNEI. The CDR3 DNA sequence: TGTGCCAGCCGGGACAGCTCCTACGAGCAGTACTTC. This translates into CASRDSSYEQYF.

The CDR3 DNA is TGTGCCAGCAGCCCGAGGGACAGAACCTACTATGGCTACACCTTC. Translating gives CASSPRDRTYYGYTF. The chain carries TRBV7-2 and TRBJ1-2; TRBD1 aligns across 7 bases. Trimming removed 5 bases from V and 3 bases from J; junction bases left unmatched: 9. CDR3 length: 15 residues. Germline CDR1 SGHTA, CDR2 FQGNSA.

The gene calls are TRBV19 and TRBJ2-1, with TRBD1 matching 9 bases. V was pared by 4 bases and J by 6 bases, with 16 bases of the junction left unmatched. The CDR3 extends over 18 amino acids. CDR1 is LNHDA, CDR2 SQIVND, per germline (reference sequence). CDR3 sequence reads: CASSTCTGGSYPCNEQFF. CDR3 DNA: TGTGCCAGTAGTACGTGCACAGGGGGCTCCTACCCGTGCAATGAGCAGTTCTTC.

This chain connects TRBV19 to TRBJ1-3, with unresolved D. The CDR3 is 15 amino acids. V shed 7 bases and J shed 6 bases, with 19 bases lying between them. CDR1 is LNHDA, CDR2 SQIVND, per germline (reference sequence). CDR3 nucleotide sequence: TGTGCCAGTACCCAAGTCGCCGGGGATCCAAACACCATATATTTT. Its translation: CASTQVAGDPNTIYF. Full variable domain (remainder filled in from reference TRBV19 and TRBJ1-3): DGGITQSPKYLFRKEGQNVTLSCEQNLNHDAMYWYRQDPGQGLRLIYYSQIVNDFQKGDIAEGYSVSREKKESFPLTVTSAQKNPTAFYLCASTQVAGDPNTIYFGEGSWLTVV.

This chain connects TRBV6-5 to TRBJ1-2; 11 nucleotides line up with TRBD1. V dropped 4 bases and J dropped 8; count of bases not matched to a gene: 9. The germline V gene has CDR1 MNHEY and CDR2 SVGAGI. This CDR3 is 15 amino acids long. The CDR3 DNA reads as TGTGCCAGCAGTTTCCGGACAGGGGGCGCTGGGGGCTACACCTTC. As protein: CASSFRTGGAGGYTF.

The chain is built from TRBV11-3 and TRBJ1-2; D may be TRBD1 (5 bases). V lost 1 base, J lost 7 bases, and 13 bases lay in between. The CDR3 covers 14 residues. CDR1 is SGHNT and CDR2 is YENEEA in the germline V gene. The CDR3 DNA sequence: TGTGCCAGCAGCTTAGTTGCGCAGGGCCTTGGCTACACCTTC. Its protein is CASSLVAQGLGYTF.

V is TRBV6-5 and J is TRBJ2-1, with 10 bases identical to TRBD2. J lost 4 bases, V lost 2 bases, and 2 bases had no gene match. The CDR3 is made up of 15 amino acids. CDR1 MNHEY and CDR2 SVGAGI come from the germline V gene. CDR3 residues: CASSYKRGGYNEQFF. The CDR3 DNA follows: TGTGCCAGCAGTTACAAGCGGGGGGGTTACAATGAGCAGTTCTTC.